This T cell receptor (beta chain) was profiled in a study of shared clonotypes between healthy human individuals. Study-wide results and limits: What rarefaction showed was incomplete sorted-subset sequencing despite large depth.

V was trimmed by 0 bases and J by 6 bases, leaving 14 bases between them. The CDR3 has 16 amino acids. From germline, CDR1 is LGHNA and CDR2 YSLEER. Only in-frame clones appear in the TCRdb table, and some are missing; sequencing was by immunoSEQ multiplex PCR. This repertoire shows roughly 2,000,000 clones, around 93% found once; its top ten account for over 1.5%. CD45RO-negative CD8 cells positively selected for CCR7 made up the naive population, which excluded terminally differentiated effector memory CD45RA+ cells. This clone occurred a few times. Its antigen is undetermined. The TCR comes from a man between 18 and 29 years old in good health. Some clones in this sample may be carry-over from other donors' samples. The sample consisted of naive CD8+ T cells from PBMCs. This chain connects TRBV4-3 to TRBJ2-2; no reliable D call. This chain's CDR3 is CASSQDLPRSPGELFF. CDR3 sequence (DNA): TGCGCCAGCAGCCAAGATCTCCCCCGTAGCCCCGGGGAGCTGTTTTTT.